A single sample is the source of the 21 T cell receptor beta chains below, sequenced in a study of blood T cell repertoires in COVID-19. TCRdb's copy holds only in-frame clones and misses some; the assay was immunoSEQ multiplex PCR. The sample has tens of thousands of clones; roughly 90% are singletons. The sample consisted of peripheral blood. Receptors were obtained from a woman between 65 and 79 years old with acute or convalescent COVID-19.

The CDR3 DNA follows: TGTGCCAGCAGGGCCGCCGGGAATCGTTATAGCAATCAGCCCCAGCATTTT. This gives the protein CASRAAGNRYSNQPQHF. The rearrangement links TRBV2 to TRBJ1-5; D gene ambiguous. Germline V lookup: CDR1 SNHLY, CDR2 FYNNEI. This CDR3 has 17 amino acids. V was shortened by 6 bases and J by 0 bases, with 18 bases between the two germline ends.

This chain uses TRBV25-1 with TRBJ1-6; a possible D gene is TRBD1 (5 bases). V dropped 6 bases and J dropped 8 bases, with 14 bases sitting between them. Germline-derived CDR1 and CDR2 are MGHDK and SYGVNS. The CDR3 has 14 residues. The CDR3 region is CASREDGQDSPLHF. DNA of the CDR3: TGTGCCAGCAGAGAGGACGGACAAGATTCACCCCTCCACTTT.

The gene calls are TRBV2 and TRBJ1-2; D perhaps matches TRBD1 (5 bases). CDR1 is SNHLY and CDR2 is FYNNEI in the germline V gene. Trimming took 5 bases from V and 1 from J, leaving 8 bases between them. This CDR3 has 13 amino acids. CDR3 sequence (DNA): TGTGCCAGCAGTTTACAGGTTAACTATGGCTACACCTTC. It yields the protein CASSLQVNYGYTF.

The V and J genes are TRBV10-2 and TRBJ2-4, with TRBD1 identical over 7 bases. Germline-derived CDR1 and CDR2 are WSHSY and SAAADI. The V segment lost 6 bases and the J segment 12 bases; nucleotides outside the gene matches: 5. The CDR3 is 11 amino acids. The CDR3 region is CASRSRGNQYF. The CDR3 DNA is TGCGCCAGCAGGTCCAGGGGGAATCAGTACTTC.

The J gene is TRBJ2-7, the V gene TRBV30, with D possibly being TRBD2 (5 bases). This CDR3 is built from 12 residues. Germline CDR1 is GTSNPN and CDR2 is SVGIG (reference sequence). V was clipped by 0 bases and J by 4 bases, with 7 bases between them. The CDR3 coding sequence is TGTGCCTGGAGTGTAACGGGATACGAGCAGTACTTC. As protein: CAWSVTGYEQYF.

J is TRBJ1-1 and V is TRBV11-3; 8 bases line up with TRBD1. The CDR3 covers 13 residues. Germline CDR1 reads SGHNT; CDR2 reads YENEEA. V trimming: 3 bases; J trimming: 5 bases; junction bases outside the gene matches: 2. In nucleotides, the CDR3 is TGTGCCAGCAGCTTGACAGGGGCAACTGAAGCTTTCTTT. Its translation: CASSLTGATEAFF.

This clone was observed a handful of times. The rearrangement uses TRBV18 and TRBJ1-2; D might be TRBD1 (6 bases). V dropped 3 bases and J dropped 4 bases, with 15 bases sitting between them. The CDR3 totals 15 residues. Germline V CDR1 and CDR2: KGHSH, LQKENI. The DNA for the CDR3 is TGTGCCAGCTCACCTGGGGGCGGGCCGGGCTATGGCTACACCTTC. It codes for CASSPGGGPGYGYTF.

V and J are TRBV5-4 and TRBJ1-1, with TRBD1 matching 10 bases. CDR3 length: 15 residues. The ends lost 4 bases at V and 5 bases at J; junction bases unmatched: 8. Germline V gene data show CDR1 as SGHNT and CDR2 as YYREEE (reference sequence). The CDR3 DNA reads as TGTGCCAGCAGCCCAGAACCGGACAGGGGGACTGAAGCTTTCTTT. This sequence encodes CASSPEPDRGTEAFF.

The chain uses TRBV19 and TRBJ1-5; D is ambiguous. The germline V gene has CDR1 LNHDA and CDR2 SQIVND (reference sequence). CDR3 length equals 13 residues. V was shortened by 5 bases and J by 2 bases, with 7 bases between the two germline ends. DNA of the CDR3: TGTGCCAGTAGTCGCGGCGGCAATCAGCCCCAGCATTTT. This encodes CASSRGGNQPQHF.

V is TRBV6-5 and J is TRBJ2-7; D is perhaps TRBD1 (6 bases). Germline V lookup: CDR1 MNHEY, CDR2 SVGAGI. Trimming cost V 5 bases and J 2 bases, with 16 bases left between them. The CDR3 is 15 residues long. The CDR3 loop is CASSRNRDPPYEQYF. CDR3 in DNA: TGTGCCAGCAGTCGGAACAGGGACCCTCCCTACGAGCAGTACTTC.

This clone was detected once. The V and J genes are TRBV6-5 and TRBJ2-4; maybe TRBD2 (6 bases). V gave up 8 bases and J gave up 11 bases, with 16 bases separating them. This CDR3 is built from 12 residues. Germline V gene data show CDR1 as MNHEY and CDR2 as SVGAGI. This CDR3 is CASGGRGSLQYF. The DNA of the CDR3 is TGTGCCAGCGGCGGCCGGGGGAGTCTTCAGTACTTC.

CDR3 nucleotides: TGTGCCAGCAGCTTAAACAGGGGGCGGAACACTGAAGCTTTCTTT. The encoded protein is CASSLNRGRNTEAFF. The chain recombines TRBV7-8 with TRBJ1-1, with 9 bases that match TRBD1. Germline-derived CDR1 and CDR2 are SGHVS and FQNEAQ. The CDR3 length is 15 residues. J was trimmed by 1 base and V by 2 bases; bases with no gene match: 2.

The CDR3 DNA sequence: TGTGCCAGCAGTTACTTCCTGGCAAAGAACTATGGCTACACCTTC. This translates into CASSYFLAKNYGYTF. V and J are TRBV6-5 and TRBJ1-2; D gene unclear. This CDR3 has 15 amino acids. Germline CDR1 MNHEY, CDR2 SVGAGI. The ends were cut back, 1 base at V and 2 bases at J, with 11 bases in the middle.

The V and J genes are TRBV10-3 and TRBJ1-6; D remains ambiguous. The CDR3 loop spans 15 amino acids. Germline V gene lookup returns CDR1 ENHRY and CDR2 SYGVKD. V lost 5 bases to trimming and J lost 9 bases, with 17 bases between them. The CDR3 spells CAISQSGGEFSPLHF. In nucleotides, the CDR3 is TGTGCCATCAGTCAATCAGGTGGGGAGTTTTCACCCCTCCACTTT.

This clone was detected a few times. V usage is TRBV23-1 and J usage is TRBJ2-5; a weak D match, TRBD1 (5 bases). TRBV23-1 carries the ORF label, with uncertain function. The CDR3 runs to 13 residues. The CDR3: CPVQGSPPGTQYF. DNA for the CDR3: TGCCCCGTCCAGGGCTCCCCGCCCGGGACCCAGTACTTC.

The chain employs TRBV5-5 and TRBJ1-5; D unresolved. Germline V lookup: CDR1 SGHKS, CDR2 YYEKEE (reference sequence). V was clipped by 0 bases and J by 6 bases, with 10 bases between them. The CDR3 sequence is 14 residues long. The CDR3 spells CASSLDQAGQPQHF. CDR3 DNA sequence: TGTGCCAGCAGCTTGGACCAAGCGGGTCAGCCCCAGCATTTT.

This chain joins TRBV19 and TRBJ1-6; no definite D call. The V end lost 1 base, the J end lost 8 bases, and 15 bases lay between the germline ends. The CDR3 covers 16 residues. CDR1 is LNHDA, CDR2 SQIVND, per germline (reference sequence). The CDR3 loop reads CASSIAGLRNYSPLHF. CDR3 nucleotides: TGTGCCAGTAGTATAGCGGGGTTACGGAATTATTCACCCCTCCACTTT.

This clone was found once. The gene calls are TRBV7-6 and TRBJ1-1, with TRBD1 matching 9 bases. Germline V gene data show CDR1 as SGHVS and CDR2 as FNYEAQ. This CDR3 has 17 amino acids. The V segment lost 2 bases and the J segment 3 bases; nucleotides outside the gene matches: 10. The CDR3 sequence is CASSLSDRGNFDTEAFF. The CDR3 DNA is TGTGCCAGCAGCTTATCCGACAGGGGGAATTTCGACACTGAAGCTTTCTTT.

The chain joins TRBV28 to TRBJ1-3; 8 bases fit TRBD1. CDR1 is MDHEN and CDR2 is SYDVKM in the germline V gene. This CDR3 contains 16 residues. The V and J ends lost 5 bases and 2 bases, in that order; junction bases with no gene match: 8. Here the CDR3 reads CASSTPGTGAGNTIYF. CDR3 DNA: TGTGCCAGCAGTACCCCCGGGACAGGAGCTGGAAACACCATATATTTT.

This chain uses TRBV19 with TRBJ2-3; a weak D match, TRBD2 (7 bases). CDR3 length: 15 amino acids. CDR1 LNHDA and CDR2 SQIVND come from the germline V gene (reference sequence). V was pared by 6 bases and J by 4 bases, with 17 bases between. The CDR3 loop is CASRAQGRGSDTQYF. DNA for the CDR3: TGTGCCAGTAGGGCTCAGGGGAGGGGGTCAGATACGCAGTATTTT.

The V gene is TRBV4-1, the J gene TRBJ2-5; the D gene is possibly TRBD2 (5 bases). The CDR3 runs 16 residues. Germline V lookup: CDR1 MGHRA, CDR2 YSYEKL. Between the trimmed V and J ends, which lost 2 bases and 5 bases, there was a span of 18 bases. The CDR3 coding sequence is TGCGCCAGCAGCCAACCTGGTACTAGATTCTGGGAGACCCAGTACTTC. Translation: CASSQPGTRFWETQYF.